The 3 T cell receptor beta chains below all came from one sample that was sequenced in a study of T cell responses to AZD1222 COVID-19 vaccine. The table came from immunoSEQ multiplex PCR; TCRdb's copy has only in-frame clones and leaves some out. Of some 150,000 clones listed, around nine tenths were seen once; the top ten hold around 5.2%. The sequenced sample was peripheral blood, obtained on day 0 of AZD1222 vaccination. These receptors all stem from an adult in good health.

V usage is TRBV2 and J usage is TRBJ1-5; no clear D gene. This CDR3 has 14 amino acids. The germline V and J ends were trimmed by 8 bases and 0 bases, with 11 bases remaining between them. The V gene's germline CDR1 is SNHLY and CDR2 FYNNEI. This chain's CDR3 is CASCVVGSNQPQHF. The CDR3 DNA is TGTGCCAGCTGTGTAGTGGGTAGCAATCAGCCCCAGCATTTT.

The J gene is TRBJ2-6, the V gene TRBV19, with 7 bases matching TRBD2. CDR1 is LNHDA, CDR2 SQIVND, per germline (reference sequence). This CDR3 has 17 amino acids. The ends lost 5 bases at V and 0 bases at J; junction bases unmatched: 7. CDR3 nucleotides: TGTGCCAGTAGTCACGGGGGGAGGAGCTCTGGGGCCAACGTCCTGACTTTC. Amino acid sequence: CASSHGGRSSGANVLTF. The full variable domain, with the rest looked up from reference TRBV19 and TRBJ2-6, is DGGITQSPKYLFRKEGQNVTLSCEQNLNHDAMYWYRQDPGQGLRLIYYSQIVNDFQKGDIAEGYSVSREKKESFPLTVTSAQKNPTAFYLCASSHGGRSSGANVLTFGAGSRLTVL.

Only one count was recorded for this clone. V gene TRBV20-1 combines with J gene TRBJ2-1; TRBD2 is a possible D gene (5 bases). Trimming shortened V by 6 bases and J by 10 bases, and 13 bases separated the two germline ends. Germline-derived CDR1 and CDR2 are DFQATT and SNEGSKA (reference sequence). The CDR3 length is 11 residues. CDR3 coding DNA: TGCAGTGCCCTGCGGACTCTAGAGCAGTTCTTC. This sequence encodes CSALRTLEQFF.